Following are 13 T cell receptor beta chains from one sample sequenced in a study of shared clonotypes between healthy human individuals. The data were produced by immunoSEQ multiplex PCR, yet TCRdb's version contains in-frame clones alone and is incomplete. The sample holds roughly 2.2 million clones, about nine tenths seen once. The sample was naive CD4+ T cells from PBMCs. The sample's subset: CD45RA+ positively selected. The receptor set was obtained from a man aged 18 to 29 in good health. Some clones in this sample may be carry-over from other donors' samples.

This chain uses TRBV7-7 with TRBJ2-1, with D tentatively TRBD2 (6 bases). The V gene lost 1 base and the J gene lost 10 bases, with 14 bases spanning the gap. Germline CDR1 reads SSHAT; CDR2 reads FNYEAQ (reference sequence). The CDR3 is 14 amino acids. Written as DNA, the CDR3 is TGTGCCAGCAGCTTAGTGGAGGGGCTCGAAGAGCAGTTCTTC. It encodes CASSLVEGLEEQFF.

The chain carries TRBV14 and TRBJ1-1; 7 bases line up with TRBD1. The V and J ends lost 4 bases and 0 bases, in that order; junction bases with no gene match: 5. The CDR3 is made up of 15 amino acids. Germline V CDR1 and CDR2: SGHDN, FVKESK. The DNA for the CDR3 is TGTGCCAGCAGCCTCGCGACAGGGTTGAACACTGAAGCTTTCTTT. Translating it yields CASSLATGLNTEAFF. The full variable domain, with the rest looked up from reference TRBV14 and TRBJ1-1, is EAGVTQFPSHSVIEKGQTVTLRCDPISGHDNLYWYRRVMGKEIKFLLHFVKESKQDESGMPNNRFLAERTGGTYSTLKVQPAELEDSGVYFCASSLATGLNTEAFFGQGTRLTVV.

This CDR3 is CASSPPAPTYEQYF. CDR3 DNA sequence: TGTGCCAGCAGTCCCCCAGCGCCCACCTACGAGCAGTACTTC. This chain joins TRBV28 and TRBJ2-7; no reliable D call. From germline, CDR1 is MDHEN and CDR2 SYDVKM. V dropped 5 bases and J dropped 2 bases, with 13 bases sitting between them. CDR3 length equals 14 residues.

V is TRBV2 and J is TRBJ1-6; D is perhaps TRBD1 (5 bases). Looked up from germline, CDR1 is SNHLY and CDR2 is FYNNEI. The CDR3 covers 15 residues. The V and J ends lost 6 bases and 7 bases respectively, with 16 bases between them. In DNA form, the CDR3 reads TGTGCCAGCAGGGCAAGGGAGGGGACCAATTCACCCCTCCACTTT. Its protein is CASRAREGTNSPLHF.

V is TRBV29-1 and J is TRBJ1-3; maybe TRBD1 (5 bases). Trimming cost V 3 bases and J 2 bases, with 8 bases left between them. Germline V CDR1 and CDR2: SQVTM, ANQGSEA. This CDR3 has 13 residues. The CDR3 DNA sequence: TGCAGCGTTGACAGGGAAACTGGAAACACCATATATTTT. Translated: CSVDRETGNTIYF.

This chain links TRBV14 with TRBJ2-7; D not certain. The CDR3 has 15 residues. V lost 1 base and J 0 bases, leaving 10 bases between the germline ends. Germline V lookup: CDR1 SGHDN, CDR2 FVKESK. CDR3 residues: CASSQVGGSSYEQYF. The DNA of the CDR3 is TGTGCCAGCAGCCAAGTAGGCGGTAGCTCCTACGAGCAGTACTTC.

V gene TRBV28 combines with J gene TRBJ1-3; 11 bases line up with TRBD1. V lost 5 bases, J lost 2 bases, and 5 bases stayed unmatched. The germline gives CDR1 MDHEN, CDR2 SYDVKM. The CDR3 runs 16 residues. CDR3 protein: CASSDSGQGAGNTIYF. As DNA, the CDR3 is TGTGCCAGCAGTGACTCGGGACAGGGGGCTGGAAACACCATATATTTT.

This chain uses TRBV6-1 with TRBJ2-7; 9 nucleotides agree with TRBD1. Per germline, CDR1 MNHNS and CDR2 SASEGT. The CDR3 totals 14 residues. V lost 5 bases, J lost 7 bases, and 9 bases stayed unmatched. As DNA, the CDR3 is TGTGCCAGCAGTACCCCGGGACAGGGAGGGGAGCAGTACTTC. The encoded protein is CASSTPGQGGEQYF.

The chain is built from TRBV28 and TRBJ2-1; D perhaps matches TRBD1 (7 bases). V gave up 4 bases and J gave up 8 bases, with 21 bases separating them. Germline loops: CDR1 MDHEN, CDR2 SYDVKM. CDR3 length: 16 residues. CDR3 loop: CASSSITSGGWYEQFF. The CDR3, as DNA: TGTGCCAGCAGTTCAATCACCTCAGGGGGGTGGTATGAGCAGTTCTTC.

The chain uses TRBV27 and TRBJ2-3, with D uncertain. This CDR3 is built from 13 residues. Germline V gene data show CDR1 as MNHEY and CDR2 as SMNVEV (reference sequence). V lost 4 bases and J lost 5, with 10 bases in between. The CDR3 DNA follows: TGTGCCAGCAGTTGGCGACGAGGAGATACGCAGTATTTT. Its protein product is CASSWRRGDTQYF.

The chain recombines TRBV19 with TRBJ2-5, with D perhaps TRBD1 or TRBD2 (5 bases each). Germline CDR1 is LNHDA and CDR2 is SQIVND (reference sequence). V was clipped by 1 base and J by 4 bases, with 10 bases between them. This CDR3 contains 14 residues. The CDR3 spells CASSIVTGGETQYF. The CDR3 DNA reads as TGTGCCAGTAGTATAGTAACAGGAGGAGAGACCCAGTACTTC.

This clone was recorded once. The chain combines TRBV29-1 with TRBJ2-1; the D is unclear. The germline gives CDR1 SQVTM, CDR2 ANQGSEA. There are 13 residues in the CDR3. V lost 6 bases to trimming and J lost 6 bases, with 15 bases between them. CDR3 sequence: CSVLSRTANEQFF. The CDR3 DNA reads as TGCAGCGTCTTGAGTAGGACGGCCAATGAGCAGTTCTTC.

The gene calls are TRBV6-1 and TRBJ2-7; 9 nucleotides agree with TRBD1. V lost 5 bases and J lost 0; bases outside the gene matches: 2. Germline V gene data show CDR1 as MNHNS and CDR2 as SASEGT. The CDR3 runs 14 residues. CDR3 amino acids: CASSPTGGSYEQYF. As DNA, the CDR3 is TGTGCCAGCAGTCCGACAGGGGGCTCCTACGAGCAGTACTTC.